Detailed here is one T cell receptor beta chain. Its cognate antigen is unknown. These data are taken from a study of cytomegalovirus exposure and HLA in healthy donors. The CDR3 is 14 amino acids. CDR1 is SGHTA and CDR2 is FQGNSA in the germline V gene. V lost 2 bases and J 4 bases, leaving 11 bases between the germline ends. 13 Jbeta primers and 60 Vbeta primers were used for the PCR. Authors' data handling: As a later analysis found, there were 70 million to 80 million unique TCR beta chains, of which roughly 11 million were shared. The repertoire was sequenced with immunoSEQ multiplex PCR; TCRdb's copy has only in-frame clones and lacks some. The D gene and trimming were derived from the DNA, and the V and J assignments and clone size from that table. The sample has about 160,000 clones; about 65% are singletons. Study outcomes and limitations: As was reported, the classifier diagnosed cytomegalovirus status with high specificity and sensitivity.

The sample was PBMCs. The rearrangement joins TRBV7-2 to TRBJ1-2; D is possibly TRBD1 (6 bases). This receptor was obtained from a woman aged 25-40 years in good health and CMV-seronegative. CDR3 residues: CASSLNREGYGYTF. The CDR3 DNA sequence: TGTGCCAGCAGCTTAAACAGGGAGGGCTATGGCTACACCTTC.